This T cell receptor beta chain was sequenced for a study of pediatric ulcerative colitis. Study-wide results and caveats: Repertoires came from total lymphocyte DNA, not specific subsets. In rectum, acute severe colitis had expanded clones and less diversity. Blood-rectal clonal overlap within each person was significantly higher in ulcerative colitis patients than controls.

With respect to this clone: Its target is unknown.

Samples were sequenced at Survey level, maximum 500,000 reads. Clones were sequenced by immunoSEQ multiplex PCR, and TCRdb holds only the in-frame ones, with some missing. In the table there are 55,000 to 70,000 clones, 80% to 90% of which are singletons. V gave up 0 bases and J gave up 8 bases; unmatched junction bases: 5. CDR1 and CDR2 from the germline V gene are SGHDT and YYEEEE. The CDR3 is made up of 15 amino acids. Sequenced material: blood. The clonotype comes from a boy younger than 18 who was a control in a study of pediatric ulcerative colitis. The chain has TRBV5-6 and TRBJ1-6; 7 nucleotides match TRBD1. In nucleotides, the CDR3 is TGTGCCAGCAGCTTGGCCACAGGGGTGGATTCACCCCTCCACTTT. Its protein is CASSLATGVDSPLHF.